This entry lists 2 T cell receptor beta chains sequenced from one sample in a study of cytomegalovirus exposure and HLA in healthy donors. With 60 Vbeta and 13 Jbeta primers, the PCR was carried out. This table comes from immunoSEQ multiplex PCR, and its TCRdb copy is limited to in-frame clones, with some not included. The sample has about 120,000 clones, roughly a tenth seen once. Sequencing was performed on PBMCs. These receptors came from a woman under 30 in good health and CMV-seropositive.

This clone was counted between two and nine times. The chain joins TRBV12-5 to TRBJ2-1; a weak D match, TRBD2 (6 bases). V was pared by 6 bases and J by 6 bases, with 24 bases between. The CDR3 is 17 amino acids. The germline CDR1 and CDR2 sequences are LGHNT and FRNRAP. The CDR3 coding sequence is TGTGCTAGTGGAGCGATGAATCTAGCGTCAATTGGCAATGAGCAGTTCTTC. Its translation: CASGAMNLASIGNEQFF.

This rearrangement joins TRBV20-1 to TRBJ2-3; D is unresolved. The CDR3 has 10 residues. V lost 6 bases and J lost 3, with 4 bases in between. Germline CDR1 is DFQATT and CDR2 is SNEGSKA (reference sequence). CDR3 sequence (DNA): TGCAGTGCCCTAACAGATACGCAGTATTTT. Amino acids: CSALTDTQYF.